The T cell receptor beta chain under discussion was sequenced for a study of cytomegalovirus exposure and HLA in healthy donors. Overall study results and limits: In the 130 or so validation repertoires, about 94% of cluster scores exceeded 0, per a later analysis.

Concerning this clone itself: Its target is unknown.

The CDR3 extends over 15 amino acids. In germline, CDR1 is SQVTM, CDR2 ANQGSEA. J lost 3 bases, V lost 4 bases, and 8 bases had no gene match. TCRdb keeps only in-frame clones here, not all; method: immunoSEQ multiplex PCR. The table records 150,000 to 200,000 clones, 70% to 90% of them present only once. The chain combines TRBV29-1 with TRBJ1-3; 8 bases align to TRBD1. This receptor was identified in a young man in good health and CMV-seropositive. The sequenced sample was PBMCs. The CDR3, as DNA: TGCAGCGTTGCGCGAGGCAGGGGGCATGGAAACACCATATATTTT. Translation: CSVARGRGHGNTIYF.